A selection of T cell receptor beta chains follows, all from one sample in a study of T cell repertoires in aging, cancer and after chemotherapy. One entry per CDR3 protein, called by TCRdb with MiXCR from the multiplex PCR reads. The table records roughly 3,300 distinct CDR3 sequences, 20% to 25% of them present only once. The specimen was blood. These receptor sequences come from a human donor with a blood cancer. The CDR3 runs from the conserved cysteine through the conserved F or W. The order of the fields is D gene, clone size, J gene, V gene, CDR3 protein, CDR3 DNA. D genes are given only for firm matches. The listing skips clone size in some rows; elsewhere it reads once, few, many or a size class.

.	medium-sized	TRBJ1-2	TRBV19	CASNPGKGVGNYGYTF	TGTGCCAGTAATCCTGGTAAAGGGGTTGGTAACTATGGCTACACCTTC
.	.	TRBJ1-2	TRBV21-1	CASSKARGRGYTF	TGTGCCAGCAGCAAAGCCCGAGGGAGAGGCTACACCTTC
TRBD1	.	TRBJ1-2	TRBV5-4	CASSFPDRGYYGYTF	TGTGCCAGCAGCTTTCCAGACAGGGGGTACTATGGCTACACCTTC
.	medium-sized	TRBJ2-7	TRBV5-5	CASSFDRNLYEQYF	TGTGCCAGCAGCTTTGACAGAAACCTCTACGAGCAGTACTTC
.	.	TRBJ2-7	TRBV5-6	CASSQDLTGEAVRLSSYEQYF	TGCGCCAGCAGCCAAGATCTTACAGGAGAGGCAGTCAGACTGAGCTCCTACGAGCAGTACTTC
.	medium-sized	TRBJ1-1	TRBV6-5	CASRVAASSVEAFF	TGTGCCAGCCGGGTGGCAGCATCTTCGGTTGAAGCTTTCTTT
TRBD1	.	TRBJ1-2	TRBV19	CASSSGQVYGYTF	TGTGCCAGTAGCTCAGGACAGGTCTATGGCTACACCTTC
.	medium-sized	TRBJ1-5	TRBV6-1	CASTRQGQAQPQHF	TGTGCCAGCACGCGGCAGGGGCAGGCTCAGCCCCAGCATTTT
TRBD1	medium-sized	TRBJ1-4	TRBV6-5	CASRTGGTNEKLFF	TGTGCCAGCAGAACAGGGGGTACTAATGAAAAACTGTTTTTT
TRBD1	medium-sized	TRBJ1-2	TRBV29-1	CSGSYRGAYGYTF	TGCAGCGGATCATACAGGGGGGCCTATGGCTACACCTTC
.	.	TRBJ1-2	TRBV20-1	CSARDTLRPEFGYTF	TGCAGTGCTAGAGATACCTTGCGCCCCGAGTTTGGCTACACCTTC
.	few	TRBJ1-1	TRBV10-3	CAISEGERLNTEAFF	TGTGCCATCAGTGAGGGGGAGCGGTTGAACACTGAAGCTTTCTTT
TRBD2	.	TRBJ2-3	TRBV28	CASSLRRAGGRTDTQYF	TGTGCCAGCAGTTTACGGCGAGCGGGAGGGCGAACAGATACGCAGTATTTT
.	medium-sized	TRBJ1-4	TRBV6-6	CASSYVAGATNEKLFF	TGTGCCAGCAGTTACGTTGCGGGTGCAACTAATGAAAAACTGTTTTTT